The clone carrying this T cell receptor beta chain counts as medium-sized (0.01 to 0.1%). As yet, its antigen is unknown. Germline V gene lookup returns CDR1 MRHNA and CDR2 SNTAGT. The CDR3 loop spans 14 amino acids. The V end lost 2 bases, the J end lost 3 bases, and 9 bases lay between the germline ends. This record comes from a study of CD8+ T cells in alopecia areata. Study information: Patients took tofacitinib for 6 to 18 months, followed by 6 drug-free months.

Study-wide points: While tofacitinib was given, many expanded lesional clones persisted in scalp and blood. Unlike in mice, where it was clearer, TCR sharing across patients was less clear, possibly HLA-related. Among the cells sequenced in scalp samples are also the resident alphabeta T cells of normal skin.

Sample treatment: oral pan-JAK inhibitor, 5-10 mg twice daily. cDNA reverse transcribed from extracted RNA served as the sequencing template. The repertoire was sequenced with immunoSEQ multiplex PCR; TCRdb's copy has only in-frame clones and lacks some. The table lists roughly 46,000 clones, about three fifths of them singletons. The sequence was collected from a human donor with alopecia areata. The chain employs TRBV6-4 and TRBJ2-3, with D uncertain. The sample was CD8+ T cells sorted from blood, taken at week 4, from a patient treated with tofacitinib. This CDR3 reads CASSDGRETDTQYF. As DNA, the CDR3 is TGTGCCAGCAGTGACGGTCGAGAAACAGATACGCAGTATTTT.